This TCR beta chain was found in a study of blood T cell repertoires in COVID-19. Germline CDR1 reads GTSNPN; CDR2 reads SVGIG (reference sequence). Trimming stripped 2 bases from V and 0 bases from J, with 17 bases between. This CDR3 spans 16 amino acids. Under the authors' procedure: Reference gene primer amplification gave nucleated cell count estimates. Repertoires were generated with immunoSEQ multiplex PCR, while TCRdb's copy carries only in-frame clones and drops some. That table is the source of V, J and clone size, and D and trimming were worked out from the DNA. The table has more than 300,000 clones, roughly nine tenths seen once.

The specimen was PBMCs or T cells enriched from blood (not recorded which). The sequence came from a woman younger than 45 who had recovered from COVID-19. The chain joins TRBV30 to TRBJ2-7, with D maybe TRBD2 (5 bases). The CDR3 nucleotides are TGTGCCTGGAGTCCGTCTAGAGGGCACCCCTCCTACGAGCAGTACTTC. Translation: CAWSPSRGHPSYEQYF.